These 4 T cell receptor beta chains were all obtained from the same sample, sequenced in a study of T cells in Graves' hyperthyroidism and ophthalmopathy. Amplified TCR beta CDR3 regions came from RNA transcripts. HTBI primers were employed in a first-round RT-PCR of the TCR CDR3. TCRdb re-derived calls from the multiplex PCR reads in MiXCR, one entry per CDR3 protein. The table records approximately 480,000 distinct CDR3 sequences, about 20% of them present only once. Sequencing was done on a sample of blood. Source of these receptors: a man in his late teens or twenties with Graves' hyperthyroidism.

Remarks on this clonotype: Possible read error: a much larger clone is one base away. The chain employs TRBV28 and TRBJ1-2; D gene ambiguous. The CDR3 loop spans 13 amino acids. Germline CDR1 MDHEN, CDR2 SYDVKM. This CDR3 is CTSSPPGRMGYTF. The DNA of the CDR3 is TGTACCAGCAGTCCTCCGGGTCGCATGGGCTACACCTTC.

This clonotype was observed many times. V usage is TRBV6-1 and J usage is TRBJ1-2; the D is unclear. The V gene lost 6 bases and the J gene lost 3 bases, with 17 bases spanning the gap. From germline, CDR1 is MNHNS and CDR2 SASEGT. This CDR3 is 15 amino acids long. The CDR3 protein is CASSSTPGRDYGYTF. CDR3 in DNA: TGTGCCAGCAGCTCCACTCCGGGAAGGGACTATGGCTACACCTTC.

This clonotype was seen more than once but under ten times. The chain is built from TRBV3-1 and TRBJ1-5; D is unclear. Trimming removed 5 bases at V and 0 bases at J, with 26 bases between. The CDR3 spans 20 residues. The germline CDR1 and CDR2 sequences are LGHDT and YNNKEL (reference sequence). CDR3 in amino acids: CASSFPLRQARGSSNQPQHF. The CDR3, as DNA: TGTGCCAGCAGCTTCCCCCTCCGGCAGGCCCGAGGAAGTAGCAATCAGCCCCAGCATTTT.

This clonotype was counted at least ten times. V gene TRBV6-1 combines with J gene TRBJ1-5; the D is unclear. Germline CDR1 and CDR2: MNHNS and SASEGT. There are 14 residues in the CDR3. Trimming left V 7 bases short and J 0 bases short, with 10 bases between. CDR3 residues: CASTGEYSNQPQHF. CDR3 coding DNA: TGTGCCAGCACCGGGGAATATAGCAATCAGCCCCAGCATTTT.